One and the same sample provided the 9 T cell receptor beta chains below, sequenced in a study of cytomegalovirus exposure and HLA in healthy donors. Primers: 60 Vbeta forward and 13 Jbeta reverse. Assay used: immunoSEQ multiplex PCR; TCRdb lists only in-frame clones, some missing. The sample has about 140,000 clones, 76% seen once. The specimen was PBMCs. The receptors here all came from a man in his forties in good health and CMV-seronegative.

The chain has TRBV5-4 and TRBJ1-4; D perhaps matches TRBD1 (6 bases). The V and J ends lost 2 bases and 3 bases respectively, with 11 bases between them. There are 15 residues in the CDR3. Germline V gene sequence: CDR1 SGHNT, CDR2 YYREEE (reference sequence). The CDR3 here is CASSFQDSANEKLFF. CDR3 nucleotides: TGTGCCAGCAGCTTTCAGGACAGCGCTAATGAAAAACTGTTTTTT. The full variable domain, with the rest looked up from reference TRBV5-4 and TRBJ1-4, is ETGVTQSPTHLIKTRGQQVTLRCSSQSGHNTVSWYQQALGQGPQFIFQYYREEENGRGNFPPRFSGLQFPNYSSELNVNALELDDSALYLCASSFQDSANEKLFFGSGTQLSVL.

This clone occurred a few times. The rearrangement uses TRBV2 and TRBJ1-5, with 11 bases fitting TRBD1. The CDR3 loop spans 14 amino acids. Germline trimming cut 4 bases from V and 7 bases from J; bases unmatched to any gene: 3. The germline gives CDR1 SNHLY, CDR2 FYNNEI. This chain's CDR3 is CASSVDRGQQPQHF. The CDR3 DNA reads as TGTGCCAGCAGTGTGGACAGGGGGCAACAGCCCCAGCATTTT.

The J gene is TRBJ1-5, the V gene TRBV4-2; D not resolved. Trimming took 0 bases from V and 2 from J, leaving 11 bases between them. The CDR3 has 16 amino acids. CDR1 is LGHNA, CDR2 YNFKEQ, per germline. Written as DNA, the CDR3 is TGTGCCAGCAGCCAAGATGGGGAGAGAGGCAATCAGCCCCAGCATTTT. It codes for CASSQDGERGNQPQHF.

The chain links TRBV9 to TRBJ1-2; TRBD1 agrees at 8 bases. The CDR3 is 15 amino acids. The V gene's germline CDR1 is SGDLS and CDR2 YYNGEE. With V trimmed by 4 bases and J by 4 bases, 9 bases remained unmatched. For the CDR3, the DNA is TGTGCCAGCAGCCCGCAGGGGGCGCGGGGCTATGGCTACACCTTC. Translated, it gives CASSPQGARGYGYTF.

In its sample, this clone was seen once. This chain connects TRBV7-3 to TRBJ1-3, with 8 bases lining up with TRBD1. CDR1 is SGHTA and CDR2 is FQGTGA in the germline V gene. V trimming: 5 bases; J trimming: 4 bases; junction bases outside the gene matches: 7. This CDR3 has 15 residues. The CDR3 here is CASSHGQGAGNTIYF. In nucleotides, the CDR3 is TGTGCCAGCAGCCACGGACAGGGTGCAGGAAACACCATATATTTT. Together with reference TRBV7-3 and TRBJ1-3, the CDR3 gives the full variable domain: GAGVSQTPSNKVTEKGKYVELRCDPISGHTALYWYRQSLGQGPEFLIYFQGTGAADDSGLPNDRFFAVRPEGSVSTLKIQRTERGDSAVYLCASSHGQGAGNTIYFGEGSWLTVV.

The J gene is TRBJ2-1, the V gene TRBV30; 8 bases are a match to TRBD2. CDR1 and CDR2 (germline): GTSNPN, SVGIG (reference sequence). Losses at the gene ends were 5 bases for V and 4 bases for J; bases not matched to a gene: 10. This CDR3 comprises 15 residues. The CDR3 protein is CAWGQRGSRYNEQFF. CDR3 coding DNA: TGTGCCTGGGGGCAGCGGGGGAGTCGGTACAATGAGCAGTTCTTC.

V and J are TRBV4-1 and TRBJ2-1; maybe TRBD2 (6 bases). Germline CDR1 MGHRA, CDR2 YSYEKL. V shed 4 bases and J shed 4 bases, with 11 bases lying between them. The CDR3 spans 14 residues. CDR3 in amino acids: CASSRASVYNEQFF. DNA for the CDR3: TGCGCCAGCAGCCGGGCTAGCGTTTACAATGAGCAGTTCTTC.

The chain carries TRBV20-1 and TRBJ1-1; D gene unclear. Germline loops: CDR1 DFQATT, CDR2 SNEGSKA (reference sequence). V was shortened by 6 bases and J by 7 bases, with 12 bases between the two germline ends. This CDR3 region has 11 residues. In DNA form, the CDR3 reads TGCAGTGCCGCAGGCACCATTGAAGCTTTCTTT. Its translation is CSAAGTIEAFF.

V usage is TRBV5-1 and J usage is TRBJ1-1; D perhaps matches TRBD1 (6 bases). CDR1 and CDR2 from the germline V gene are SGHRS and YFSETQ. Trimming pared 0 bases from V and 5 bases from J, leaving 11 bases between. The CDR3 consists of 14 residues. The CDR3 region has the DNA TGCGCCAGCAGCTTGGACAGGGTAGGGACTGAAGCTTTCTTT. Encoded protein: CASSLDRVGTEAFF.